This T cell receptor beta chain appears in the sequencing data of a study of cytomegalovirus exposure and HLA in healthy donors. Both 60 Vbeta primers and 13 Jbeta primers went into the PCR. Produced via immunoSEQ multiplex PCR; TCRdb's table is partial and in-frame only. The repertoire consists of some 140,000 clones, with about 68% occurring once and the leading ten covering about 2%. This clone was counted between two and nine times. Despite likely unrecorded immune exposures, the donors were nominally healthy at the time of sampling. The receptor was isolated from a man between 25 and 39 years old in good health and CMV-seronegative. The sample was PBMCs.

CDR3 DNA: TGTGCCATCAGTGAGAAACCGGGACAGGGCGAGGGCTACACCTTC. Protein sequence: CAISEKPGQGEGYTF. The gene calls are TRBV10-3 and TRBJ1-2; TRBD1 matches at 9 bases. Unmatched junction bases numbered 9, after V lost 2 bases and J lost 8 bases. This CDR3 has 15 residues. CDR1 and CDR2 from the germline V gene are ENHRY and SYGVKD.